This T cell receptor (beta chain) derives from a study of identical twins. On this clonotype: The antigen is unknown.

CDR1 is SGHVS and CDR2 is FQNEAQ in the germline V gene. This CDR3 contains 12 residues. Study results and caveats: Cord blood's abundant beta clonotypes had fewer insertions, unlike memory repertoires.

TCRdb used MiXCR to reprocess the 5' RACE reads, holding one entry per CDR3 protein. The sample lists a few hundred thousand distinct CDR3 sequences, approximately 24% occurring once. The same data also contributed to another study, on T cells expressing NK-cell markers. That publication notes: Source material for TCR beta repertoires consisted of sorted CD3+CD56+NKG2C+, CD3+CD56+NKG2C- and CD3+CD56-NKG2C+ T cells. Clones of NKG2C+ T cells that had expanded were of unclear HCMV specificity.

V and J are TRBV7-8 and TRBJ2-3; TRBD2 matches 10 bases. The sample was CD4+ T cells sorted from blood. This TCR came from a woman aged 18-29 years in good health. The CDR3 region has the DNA TGTGCTTCTAAGCGGGGGGGAGATACGCAGTATTTT. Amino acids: CASKRGGDTQYF. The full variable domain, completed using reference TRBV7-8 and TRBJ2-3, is GAGVSQSPRYKVAKRGQDVALRCDPISGHVSLFWYQQALGQGPEFLTYFQNEAQLDKSGLPSDRFFAERPEGSVSTLKIQRTQQEDSAVYLCASKRGGDTQYFGPGTRLTVL.